This section outlines one TCR beta chain sequence together with its context. How the authors handled the data: Estimates of nucleated cell counts were drawn from the amplification of reference gene primers. TCRdb's copy holds only in-frame clones and misses some; the assay was immunoSEQ multiplex PCR. V, J and clone size were drawn from that table, and D and trimming were deduced from the DNA. The sample gives 390,000 or so clones, roughly 90% of which show up once; roughly 1.4% is in the top ten. This entry is derived from a study of blood T cell repertoires in COVID-19. As for the study in general: Sites across the United States, Italy and Spain contributed samples from acute and convalescent COVID-19. T cells, B-cell-depleted T cells, or PBMCs supplied cDNA or gDNA.

This TCR derives from a woman aged 30 to 39 with active or convalescent COVID-19. The sample was peripheral blood.

The CDR3 DNA follows: TGCGCCAGCAGCTTGGCCGCGACTAGCGGGAGACACGAGCAGTACTTC. Protein product: CASSLAATSGRHEQYF. The rearrangement uses TRBV5-1 and TRBJ2-7; TRBD2 agrees at 12 bases. The germline CDR1 and CDR2 sequences are SGHRS and YFSETQ. J was trimmed by 5 bases and V by 0 bases; bases with no gene match: 6. CDR3 length: 16 residues. Using reference TRBV5-1 and TRBJ2-7 for the parts outside the CDR3, the full variable domain is KAGVTQTPRYLIKTRGQQVTLSCSPISGHRSVSWYQQTPGQGLQFLFEYFSETQRNKGNFPGRFSGRQFSNSRSEMNVSTLELGDSALYLCASSLAATSGRHEQYFGPGTRLTVT.